The T cell receptor (beta chain) described here comes from a study of PD-1 blockade in classical Hodgkin lymphoma. Sequencing used immunoSEQ multiplex PCR; TCRdb keeps in-frame clones, though not all of them. Seen here are around 25,000 clones, about 93% observed once, and the top ten hold less than 5%. In regard to this clone: Its antigen is as yet unknown.

The sample's time point: newly diagnosed, previously untreated cHL patient sample. For comparison, PBMCs from newly diagnosed, untreated classical Hodgkin lymphoma were used. General observations from the study: Newly diagnosed patients reportedly had lower baseline TCR diversity than healthy donors.

Material for sequencing was peripheral blood mononuclear cells (PBMCs). The origin of this receptor is a human donor with classical Hodgkin lymphoma.

CDR3 bases: TGTGCCAGTGGGGACTCTGATTGGAGGGACACTGAAGCTTTCTTT. It translates to CASGDSDWRDTEAFF. This chain joins TRBV6-5 and TRBJ1-1; D is perhaps TRBD1 (5 bases). The CDR3 has 15 residues. V dropped 9 bases and J dropped 3 bases, with 20 bases sitting between them. In germline, CDR1 is MNHEY, CDR2 SVGAGI.